This is a list of T cell receptor beta chains from one sample in a study of OX40 agonist ivuxolimab in advanced cancers. TCRdb's copy holds only in-frame clones and misses some; the assay was immunoSEQ multiplex PCR. The profile shows tens of thousands of clones, 84% of them singletons. Sample: CD4+ or CD8+ T cells sorted from blood, taken in a trial of the OX40 agonist ivuxolimab. The source of these receptors is an adult with an advanced solid tumor such as melanoma, head and neck, liver or kidney cancer. CDR3s include the opening cysteine and the closing phenylalanine or tryptophan. The D gene is left open where the match is weak. Size values are once, few and many counts, or a class for expanded clones, and some rows have none.

abundance | j_gene | v_gene | d_gene | CDR3nt | CDR3aa
- | TRBJ2-5 | TRBV11-2 | TRBD2 | TGTGCCAGCAGCCCTAGCGGAGAGACCCAGTACTTC | CASSPSGETQYF
- | TRBJ2-7 | TRBV14 | - | TGTGCCAGCAGCCCCCCCGGGGACTTCTACTACGAGCAGTACTTC | CASSPPGDFYYEQYF
- | TRBJ2-7 | TRBV5-4 | TRBD1 | TGTGCCAGCAGCTTGCGGGACAGCTCCTACGAGCAGTACTTC | CASSLRDSSYEQYF
- | TRBJ1-2 | TRBV9 | TRBD1 | TGTGCCAGCAGCTCCTGGCACAGGGGTGGTGGCTACACCTTC | CASSSWHRGGGYTF
- | TRBJ1-5 | TRBV7-6 | - | TGTGCCAGCAGCCCCTTAGTCCAGCCCCAGCATTTT | CASSPLVQPQHF
- | TRBJ2-3 | TRBV13 | - | TGTGCCAGCAGCCCGAGGACAGGCACAGATACGCAGTATTTT | CASSPRTGTDTQYF
few | TRBJ1-5 | TRBV2 | TRBD1 | TGTGCCAGCAGTTCCGACAGGGTATACGATCAGCCCCAGCATTTT | CASSSDRVYDQPQHF
- | TRBJ2-7 | TRBV5-1 | - | TGCGCCAGCAGCTTGGACGGCGGCACGGACGAGCAGTACTTC | CASSLDGGTDEQYF
- | TRBJ1-3 | TRBV20-1 | - | TGCAGTGCTAGTTCCGGAAACACCATATATTTT | CSASSGNTIYF
- | TRBJ2-7 | TRBV6-5 | TRBD1 | TGTGCCGGTAGCAGGGGGATGGACTACGAGCAGTACTTC | CAGSRGMDYEQYF
- | TRBJ2-3 | TRBV5-1 | TRBD2 | TGCGCCAGCAGCTCCCGACTAGCGGGGGGTGCAGATACGCAGTATTTT | CASSSRLAGGADTQYF
- | TRBJ1-2 | TRBV27 | - | TGTGCCAGCAGCAAGACAGAGATAGACGGCTACACCTTC | CASSKTEIDGYTF
once | TRBJ2-7 | TRBV7-6 | TRBD2 | TGTGCCAGCAGCTTAGACCGGGGGGACGGCTACGAGCAGTACTTC | CASSLDRGDGYEQYF
- | TRBJ1-6 | TRBV27 | - | TGTGCCAGCACTTGGTCGGCAGTTAATTCACCCCTCCACTTT | CASTWSAVNSPLHF
once | TRBJ1-5 | TRBV4-3 | - | TGCGCCAGCAGCCAAGTCATTAGCAATCAGCCCCAGCATTTT | CASSQVISNQPQHF
- | TRBJ2-2 | TRBV6-6 | - | TGTGCCAGCAGTTACGGTGCCGGGGAGCTGTTTTTT | CASSYGAGELFF
few | TRBJ1-1 | TRBV5-5 | - | TGTGCCAGCACCGTCCCTCCCACTGAAGCTTTCTTT | CASTVPPTEAFF
- | TRBJ1-2 | TRBV6-1 | - | TGTGCCAGCAGTGAAGCAAGAGGGATGGTTAGGGCTAACTATGGCTACACCTTC | CASSEARGMVRANYGYTF
- | TRBJ2-1 | TRBV18 | - | TGTGCCAGCTCCCAGGACAGTCCCTACAATGAGCAGTTCTTC | CASSQDSPYNEQFF
- | TRBJ1-1 | TRBV14 | - | TGTGCCAGCAGCCAAAAATTAGGGACACTGAACACTGAAGCTTTCTTT | CASSQKLGTLNTEAFF
- | TRBJ2-1 | TRBV9 | - | TGTGCCAGCAGCCTAGAGGACCAAAATGAGCAGTTCTTC | CASSLEDQNEQFF
- | TRBJ1-2 | TRBV7-2 | TRBD1 | TGTGCCAGCAGTTCGAGGGGGCGCGGTGGCTACACCTTC | CASSSRGRGGYTF
- | TRBJ1-1 | TRBV27 | - | TGTGCCAACGTGGGGGGGCCGGACACTGAAGCTTTCTTT | CANVGGPDTEAFF
- | TRBJ2-3 | TRBV19 | - | TGTGCCAGTAGACAGGGATGGGGTACAGATACGCAGTATTTT | CASRQGWGTDTQYF
- | TRBJ2-3 | TRBV7-9 | - | TGTGCCAGCAGCTTGGTCCTAGGCCCTGACACAGATACGCAGTATTTT | CASSLVLGPDTDTQYF
- | TRBJ2-7 | TRBV5-6 | - | TGTGCCAGCAGCTTGACAGGCGAGCAGTACTTC | CASSLTGEQYF
- | TRBJ2-1 | TRBV19 | - | TGTGCCAGTAGTCGGTCTTTGGTCTTCGATGAGCAGTTCTTC | CASSRSLVFDEQFF
- | TRBJ2-3 | TRBV9 | - | TGTGCCAGCAGCGTAGACGGAAGCACAGATACGCAGTATTTT | CASSVDGSTDTQYF
- | TRBJ2-7 | TRBV7-8 | - | TGCGCCAGCAGCCAAGAAGGCCTCCTCTCCTACGAGCAGTACTTC | CASSQEGLLSYEQYF
- | TRBJ1-1 | TRBV29-1 | - | TGCAGCGTTAAATCCCCAGGACAGTTGAACACTGAAGCTTTCTTT | CSVKSPGQLNTEAFF
- | TRBJ1-1 | TRBV4-1 | - | TGCGCCAGCAGCCCCCGGGACGGCATGAACACTGAAGCTTTCTTT | CASSPRDGMNTEAFF